These 31 T cell receptor beta chains came from one sample sequenced in a study of T cell repertoires in cytomegalovirus infection. These receptors' targets are unknown. MiXCR, applied by TCRdb to the reads, yields one record per CDR3 protein. This sample has about 740,000 distinct CDR3 sequences, with about 33% found just once. The specimen was cultured PBMCs, collected from culture after CMV antigen stimulation. The origin of the receptors is a human donor in good health (CMV status not recorded). Some clones in this sample may be carry-over from other donors' samples.

This clonotype was detected only a few times. This chain connects TRBV7-2 to TRBJ2-1; D call uncertain. The CDR3 has 13 residues. The V end lost 1 base, the J end lost 7 bases, and 8 bases lay between the germline ends. The germline V gene has CDR1 SGHTA and CDR2 FQGNSA. The CDR3: CASSLDAANEQFF. Written as DNA, the CDR3 is TGTGCCAGCAGCTTAGATGCCGCAAATGAGCAGTTCTTC. The full variable domain, in which reference TRBV7-2 and TRBJ2-1 provide the parts outside the CDR3, is GAGVSQSPSNKVTEKGKDVELRCDPISGHTALYWYRQSLGQGLEFLIYFQGNSAPDKSGLPSDRFSAERTGGSVSTLTIQRTQQEDSAVYLCASSLDAANEQFFGPGTRLTVL.

V gene TRBV12-3 or TRBV12-4 combines with J gene TRBJ2-7; TRBD2 is a possible D gene (6 bases). V shed 5 bases and J shed 4 bases, with 21 bases lying between them. This CDR3 region has 16 residues. The CDR3: CASSVFGGKGSYEQYF. The CDR3 DNA is TGTGCCAGCAGTGTCTTTGGAGGGAAGGGGAGTTACGAGCAGTACTTC.

This rearrangement joins TRBV11-2 to TRBJ2-5, with D perhaps TRBD1 or TRBD2 (5 bases each). Germline V gene lookup returns CDR1 SGHAT and CDR2 FQNNGV. CDR3 length: 13 residues. V was shortened by 2 bases and J by 7 bases, with 11 bases between the two germline ends. DNA of the CDR3: TGTGCCAGCAGCTTACGGGGCGCTCGGACCCAGTACTTC. Protein product: CASSLRGARTQYF.

This clonotype appeared many times. The gene calls are TRBV7-2 and TRBJ2-3; D tentatively fits TRBD1 or TRBD2 (6 bases each). The CDR3 is made up of 15 amino acids. The germline V gene encodes CDR1 SGHTA and CDR2 FQGNSA. Trimming took 6 bases from V and 8 from J, leaving 21 bases between them. The CDR3 protein is CASSPLVGGAGTQYF. CDR3 bases: TGTGCCAGCAGTCCCCTCGTCGGGGGCGCGGGTACGCAGTATTTT.

The chain links TRBV9 to TRBJ1-4; the D gene is possibly TRBD1 (5 bases). This CDR3 spans 14 amino acids. Germline CDR1 reads SGDLS; CDR2 reads YYNGEE. V was trimmed by 0 bases and J by 11 bases, leaving 14 bases between them. The CDR3 DNA sequence: TGTGCCAGCAGCGTAGGGGGGAAACCAGGGAAACTGTTTTTT. Encoded protein: CASSVGGKPGKLFF.

In its sample, this clonotype was seen a few times. J is TRBJ1-4 and V is TRBV12-3 or TRBV12-4; D remains ambiguous. The CDR3 extends over 16 amino acids. V lost 7 bases, J lost 7 bases, and 22 bases lay in between. The CDR3 here is CASMLFAGVLSEKLFF. The CDR3 coding sequence is TGTGCCAGCATGCTATTTGCCGGGGTACTGAGTGAAAAACTGTTTTTT.

The chain links TRBV19 to TRBJ2-1, with D unresolved. The CDR3 has 15 residues. The V and J ends lost 7 bases and 4 bases respectively, with 17 bases between them. Germline-derived CDR1 and CDR2 are LNHDA and SQIVND (reference sequence). The DNA for the CDR3 is TGTGCCAGTACGCCGTCGGGTGGCCAATACAATGAGCAGTTCTTC. Its protein product is CASTPSGGQYNEQFF.

The V call is TRBV6-6, the J call TRBJ2-5; 7 bases are shared with TRBD1. Trimming at V came to 5 bases and at J to 2 bases, leaving 5 bases not matched to a gene. Per germline, CDR1 MNHNY and CDR2 SVGAGI (reference sequence). The CDR3 extends over 14 amino acids. The CDR3 reads CASSPRQGQETQYF. CDR3 nucleotide sequence: TGTGCCAGCAGTCCCCGACAGGGACAAGAGACCCAGTACTTC.

Ten or more counts support this clonotype. This rearrangement joins TRBV12-3 or TRBV12-4 to TRBJ1-2, with 7 bases lining up with TRBD1. V shed 5 bases, J shed 2 bases, and the junction held 5 bases outside the gene matches. The CDR3 spans 14 residues. CDR3 sequence reads: CASSPQGQNYGYTF. CDR3 DNA sequence: TGTGCCAGCAGTCCCCAGGGACAGAACTATGGCTACACCTTC.

This chain links TRBV11-2 with TRBJ2-2, with a tentative D call TRBD1 (5 bases). Trimming cost V 4 bases and J 6 bases, with 15 bases left between them. This CDR3 is built from 15 residues. CDR1 is SGHAT and CDR2 is FQNNGV in the germline V gene. CDR3 DNA: TGTGCCAGCAGCTCACCCGCAGGGCCCGCCGGGGAGCTGTTTTTT. Residues: CASSSPAGPAGELFF.

The V and J genes are TRBV27 and TRBJ1-5, with TRBD1 matching over 10 bases. CDR1 and CDR2 (germline): MNHEY, SMNVEV (reference sequence). V lost 1 base, J lost 6 bases, and 9 bases stayed unmatched. This CDR3 has 17 amino acids. CDR3 region: CASSLYAGTGAVQPQHF. The CDR3 region has the DNA TGTGCCAGCAGTTTATACGCCGGGACAGGGGCGGTTCAGCCCCAGCATTTT.

About this clonotype itself: A read error may be the cause here, since a much bigger clone is one base away. The rearrangement links TRBV5-4 to TRBJ2-3; D not resolved. V lost 4 bases and J 2 bases, leaving 5 bases between the germline ends. This CDR3 has 12 residues. The germline V gene has CDR1 SGHNT and CDR2 YYREEE (reference sequence). CDR3 DNA: TGTGCCAGCAGCGCCCCCACAGATACGCAGTATTTT. Encoded protein: CASSAPTDTQYF.

The V gene is TRBV27, the J gene TRBJ2-7; TRBD2 is a possible D gene (6 bases). Germline V gene data show CDR1 as MNHEY and CDR2 as SMNVEV (reference sequence). The CDR3 sequence is 13 residues long. V dropped 9 bases and J dropped 4 bases, with 16 bases sitting between them. The CDR3 DNA reads as TGTGCCAGTAAACGGGACTGGGCGTACGAGCAGTACTTC. Protein: CASKRDWAYEQYF.

This clonotype was counted between two and nine times. V usage is TRBV7-6 and J usage is TRBJ2-5; no clear D gene. V lost 1 base to trimming and J lost 3 bases, with 6 bases between them. Germline-derived CDR1 and CDR2 are SGHVS and FNYEAQ. The CDR3 length is 13 residues. Here the CDR3 DNA reads TGTGCCAGCAGCTTAGGAATGAAAGAGACCCAGTACTTC. This encodes CASSLGMKETQYF.

The sample holds a few counts of this clonotype. This chain connects TRBV27 to TRBJ1-5; D is uncertain. The germline V gene encodes CDR1 MNHEY and CDR2 SMNVEV (reference sequence). The CDR3 is made up of 15 amino acids. The V end was cut by 6 bases, the J end by 5 bases, with 17 bases between. The CDR3 DNA reads TGTGCCAGCAGGGGAACCCGGGCCAACTATCAGCCCCAGCATTTT. This encodes CASRGTRANYQPQHF.

This clonotype was picked up a small number of times. The V call is TRBV7-2, the J call TRBJ2-7, with 13 bases aligning to TRBD2. Germline V gives CDR1 SGHTA, CDR2 FQGNSA. Losses at the gene ends were 6 bases for V and 7 bases for J; bases not matched to a gene: 9. The CDR3 has 15 residues. CDR3 in DNA: TGTGCCAGCAGTAATGGACTAGCGGGGGACCGGGAGCAGTACTTC. This sequence encodes CASSNGLAGDREQYF.

This clonotype was found a few times. This chain links TRBV4-2 with TRBJ2-7, with a possible D match to TRBD1 (6 bases). The CDR3 is 15 residues long. Per germline, CDR1 LGHNA and CDR2 YNFKEQ. Trimming pared 2 bases from V and 5 bases from J, leaving 16 bases between. The CDR3 here is CASSQLTGNSHEQYF. CDR3 in DNA: TGTGCCAGCAGCCAACTAACAGGGAATAGCCACGAGCAGTACTTC.

This clonotype occurred a few times. This sequence joins TRBV4-1 and TRBJ1-1; no clear D. CDR1 and CDR2 (germline): MGHRA, YSYEKL. V lost 1 base and J 5 bases, leaving 8 bases between the germline ends. This CDR3 region has 13 residues. This CDR3 is CASSQGGETEAFF. CDR3 in DNA: TGCGCCAGCAGCCAAGGGGGAGAAACTGAAGCTTTCTTT.

V is TRBV12-3 or TRBV12-4 and J is TRBJ1-3; maybe TRBD1 (5 bases). This CDR3 has 18 amino acids. Trimming took off 2 bases at V and 6 bases at J, with 23 bases between the two ends. CDR3 sequence: CASSLSRWTRPEENTIYF. CDR3 coding DNA: TGTGCCAGCAGTTTATCGAGGTGGACAAGACCGGAAGAAAACACCATATATTTT.

The chain uses TRBV27 and TRBJ1-6; D is ambiguous. The germline CDR1 and CDR2 sequences are MNHEY and SMNVEV (reference sequence). V was trimmed by 2 bases and J by 0 bases, leaving 5 bases between them. CDR3 size: 15 residues. The CDR3: CASSLHSSYNSPLHF. The CDR3 region has the DNA TGTGCCAGCAGTTTACACAGCTCCTATAATTCACCCCTCCACTTT.

The rearrangement joins TRBV7-6 to TRBJ2-1, with 7 bases that match TRBD1. This CDR3 region has 19 residues. V dropped 1 base and J dropped 4; count of bases not matched to a gene: 16. CDR1 SGHVS and CDR2 FNYEAQ come from the germline V gene. CDR3 region: CASSLVPQTGSGAYNEQFF. The CDR3 DNA reads as TGTGCCAGCAGCTTAGTTCCCCAGACAGGGTCGGGTGCATACAATGAGCAGTTCTTC.

This clonotype was seen a handful of times. V usage is TRBV6-2 or TRBV6-3 and J usage is TRBJ1-4; D call uncertain. This CDR3 spans 16 amino acids. Trimming took off 6 bases at V and 5 bases at J, with 19 bases between the two ends. Germline assignment: CDR1 MNHEY and CDR2 SVGEGT. As DNA, the CDR3 is TGTGCCAGCAGCCTGCTGACGGGATCTGTAAATGAAAAACTGTTTTTT. Amino acid sequence: CASSLLTGSVNEKLFF.

The rearrangement joins TRBV7-2 to TRBJ2-5, with 8 positions matching TRBD2. Losses at the gene ends were 5 bases for V and 0 bases for J; bases not matched to a gene: 8. Germline V lookup: CDR1 SGHTA, CDR2 FQGNSA. The CDR3 is made up of 16 amino acids. In DNA form, the CDR3 reads TGTGCCAGCAGCCCCCGACTAGCGATGAACCAAGAGACCCAGTACTTC. It is translated as CASSPRLAMNQETQYF. The whole variable domain, remainder taken from reference TRBV7-2 and TRBJ2-5, is GAGVSQSPSNKVTEKGKDVELRCDPISGHTALYWYRQSLGQGLEFLIYFQGNSAPDKSGLPSDRFSAERTGGSVSTLTIQRTQQEDSAVYLCASSPRLAMNQETQYFGPGTRLLVL.

This clonotype has at least ten counts. CDR3 DNA: TGTGCCAGCAGCTTAGGGGTCCGCCGCTTGAGAGAGACCCAGTACTTC. Protein: CASSLGVRRLRETQYF. The chain uses TRBV7-6 and TRBJ2-5; D is ambiguous. V was shortened by 1 base and J by 4 bases, with 16 bases between the two germline ends. The germline V gene encodes CDR1 SGHVS and CDR2 FNYEAQ. The CDR3 loop spans 16 amino acids. The variable domain in full, completed from reference TRBV7-6 and TRBJ2-5, reads GAGVSQSPRYKVTKRGQDVALRCDPISGHVSLYWYRQALGQGPEFLTYFNYEAQQDKSGLPNDRFSAERPEGSISTLTIQRTEQRDSAMYRCASSLGVRRLRETQYFGPGTRLLVL.

The V call is TRBV27, the J call TRBJ1-2; TRBD1 agrees at 7 bases. This CDR3 is built from 17 residues. V lost 3 bases and J lost 2; bases outside the gene matches: 12. Germline CDR1 and CDR2: MNHEY and SMNVEV (reference sequence). The CDR3 loop reads CASSFYPDRVANYGYTF. The DNA for the CDR3 is TGTGCCAGCAGTTTCTATCCTGACAGGGTAGCCAACTATGGCTACACCTTC.

The rearrangement joins TRBV7-8 to TRBJ1-2, with 8 bases fitting TRBD1. The V and J ends lost 4 bases and 5 bases, in that order; junction bases with no gene match: 18. Germline values: CDR1 SGHVS, CDR2 FQNEAQ. The CDR3 length is 18 residues. CDR3 loop: CASSSQGGQWAVGYGYTF. The CDR3 region has the DNA TGTGCCAGCAGCTCACAGGGGGGCCAGTGGGCGGTTGGGTATGGCTACACCTTC.

This clonotype came up once. This sequence joins TRBV5-7 and TRBJ1-6, with no clear D. TRBV5-7 is reported as an ORF; its role is uncertain. V was cut by 4 bases and J by 6 bases, with 11 bases left in between. This CDR3 contains 14 residues. In DNA, the CDR3 is TGTGCCAGCAGCCATTCTGGTGGTAATTCACCCCTCCACTTT. This gives the protein CASSHSGGNSPLHF.

This clonotype was seen a few times. The V and J genes are TRBV4-3 and TRBJ2-7; D call uncertain. Trimming shortened V by 0 bases and J by 2 bases, and 8 bases separated the two germline ends. Germline lookup yields CDR1 LGHNA and CDR2 YSLEER. The CDR3 has 14 residues. The CDR3 nucleotides read TGCGCCAGCAGCCAAGATCTGGGTCCCTACGAGCAGTACTTC. This sequence encodes CASSQDLGPYEQYF.

V is TRBV6-1 and J is TRBJ2-1; possibly TRBD2 for D (6 bases). The CDR3 runs to 14 residues. Trimming removed 9 bases from V and 5 bases from J, with 17 bases in between. In germline, CDR1 is MNHNS, CDR2 SASEGT. Written as DNA, the CDR3 is TGTGCCAGTGGAGGGAGGCCCCCCAACAATGAGCAGTTCTTC. Protein: CASGGRPPNNEQFF.

The chain couples TRBV6-8 to TRBJ2-3, with D perhaps matching TRBD2 (5 bases). CDR1 and CDR2 (germline): MNHGY, SAAAGT. V was trimmed by 5 bases and J by 1 base, leaving 10 bases between them. CDR3 size: 14 residues. CDR3 nucleotide sequence: TGTGCCAGCAGTAGGACTGATCGCACAGATACGCAGTATTTT. This codes for CASSRTDRTDTQYF.

The sample holds a few counts of this clonotype. The rearrangement joins TRBV27 to TRBJ1-1; D gene unclear. Germline CDR1 and CDR2: MNHEY and SMNVEV (reference sequence). The CDR3 runs to 12 residues. V lost 6 bases to trimming and J lost 5 bases, with 10 bases between them. The CDR3 nucleotides are TGTGCCAGCAGAAAGCTCGGTACTGAAGCTTTCTTT. Protein sequence: CASRKLGTEAFF.